This T cell receptor (beta chain) was identified during a study of identical twins. Germline trimming cut 7 bases from V and 0 bases from J; bases unmatched to any gene: 9. The CDR3 consists of 17 residues. CDR1 is SGHKS and CDR2 is YYEKEE in the germline V gene (reference sequence). TCRdb recomputed calls from the 5' RACE reads with MiXCR, one row per CDR3 protein. The sample records 200,000 to 250,000 distinct CDR3 sequences, 6.5% being singletons. These data also featured in a second study, about T cells expressing NK-cell markers.

The chain combines TRBV5-5 with TRBJ2-1, with 11 bases that match TRBD2. The clonotype was recovered from a woman under 30 in good health. The sequenced sample consisted of CD8+ T cells sorted from blood. The CDR3 loop reads CASFQGTSGGSYNEQFF. CDR3 bases: TGTGCCAGCTTCCAAGGGACTAGCGGAGGCTCCTACAATGAGCAGTTCTTC.